This T cell receptor (beta chain) was obtained from a study of STAT5B mutations in CD4+ large granular lymphocyte leukemia. The method was immunoSEQ multiplex PCR; TCRdb's version includes in-frame clones alone and lacks a portion of them. The table records some 32,000 clones, 74% of them present only once. The germline V gene has CDR1 LNHDA and CDR2 SQIVND (reference sequence). V was clipped by 10 bases and J by 4 bases; unmatched bases: 7. There are 14 residues in the CDR3. General study findings and limits: Data were not HLA-matched across samples.

Regarding this clone: Its matching antigen is unknown.

The sequence came from a human donor in good health. Input material: CD4+ T cells from blood buffy coats. The chain has TRBV19 and TRBJ2-3, with 11 bases fitting TRBD1. Here the CDR3 DNA reads TGTGCCACACGGGACAGGGGGGATTCAGATACGCAGTATTTT. Amino acids: CATRDRGDSDTQYF.